This TCR beta chain was sequenced for a study of spatial heterogeneity in lung cancer. Study-wide background: Sequence detection consistently recorded a greater number of beta-chain than alpha-chain sequences. The mean occurrence of each unique TCR and UMI combination in raw reads exceeded 9.5.

Time point described: sample taken at primary tumor resection. Tumor, nontumor lung or frozen PBMC supplied whole RNA, sequenced without sorting. The donor group consisted of roughly 76 patients who had untreated, early-stage non-small cell lung cancer. This clonotype was counted many times. TCR cDNA molecules each carried a unique molecular identifier. TCRdb processed the 5' RACE reads anew with MiXCR; each CDR3 protein has one entry. The sample gives 7,000 or so distinct CDR3 sequences, 5.4% of which show up once; around 8% is in the top ten. Sequences were derived from normal lung tissue next to the tumor, sampled at surgery. This clonotype was sampled from a female donor with early-stage non-small cell lung cancer.

CDR3 residues: CSAKGGKSGNTIYF. The CDR3 bases are TGCAGTGCTAAGGGTGGGAAGTCTGGAAACACCATATATTTT. This chain uses TRBV20-1 with TRBJ1-3; D not resolved. This CDR3 has 14 residues. V gave up 4 bases and J gave up 1 base, with 11 bases separating them. Germline V lookup: CDR1 DFQATT, CDR2 SNEGSKA (reference sequence).